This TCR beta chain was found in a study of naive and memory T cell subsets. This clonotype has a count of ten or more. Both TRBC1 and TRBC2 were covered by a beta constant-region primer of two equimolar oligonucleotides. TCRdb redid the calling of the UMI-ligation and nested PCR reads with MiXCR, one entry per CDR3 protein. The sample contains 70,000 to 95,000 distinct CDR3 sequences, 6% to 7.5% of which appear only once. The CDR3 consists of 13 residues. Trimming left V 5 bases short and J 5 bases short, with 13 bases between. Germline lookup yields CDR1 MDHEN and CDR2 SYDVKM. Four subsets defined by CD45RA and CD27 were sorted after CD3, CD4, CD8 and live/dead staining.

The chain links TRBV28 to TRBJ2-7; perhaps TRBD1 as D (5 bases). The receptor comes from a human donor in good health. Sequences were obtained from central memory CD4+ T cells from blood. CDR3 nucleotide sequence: TGTGCCAGCAGTGCACTCCAGGGCCACGAGCAGTACTTC. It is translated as CASSALQGHEQYF.